The sample holds one count of the clone carrying this T cell receptor (beta chain). Its specificity is unknown. At one boundary the junction diverges from the germline segment, which might be a read error. This sample was taken from a study of CD8+CD57+ T cells in acquired aplastic anemia. Overall study context: Mean DNA quantity obtained from sorted CD4+ and CD8+ cells was around 3.2 ug. Regarding the study as a whole: Patients and controls shared nearly 30 CD8+ CDR3 sequences, highly expressed in patients.

In germline, CDR1 is SGDLS, CDR2 YYNGEE. The CDR3 has 14 residues. Patients who underwent sequencing had shown CD8+CD57+ cell expansion by flow cytometry. TCR beta VDJ and CDR3 profiling used genomic DNA as template. Via MiXCR, TCRdb re-called the reads, giving one row per CDR3 protein. The sample has 150,000 to 200,000 distinct CDR3 sequences; roughly 60% are singletons. This TCR was recovered from a human donor with aplastic anemia. V is TRBV9 and J is TRBJ1-1, with D possibly matching TRBD1 (5 bases). The sequencing input was sorted CD4+, CD8+, or CD8+CD57+ T cells (not recorded which) from PBMCs. The CDR3: CASSERGLDTGASF. CDR3 DNA sequence: TGTGCCAGCAGCGAAAGAGGATTGGACACTGGAGCTTCCTTT.